The entry below gives a single T cell receptor beta chain sequence along with its context. Its target is not known. CDR3 length equals 16 residues. CDR1 is SGHTA, CDR2 FQGNSA, per germline. Subsets of CD8+ T cells were each sorted in triplicate at around 320,000 cells apiece. UMI-labeled 5' RACE TRB cDNA libraries were prepared from the cells. TCRdb re-called the 5' RACE reads and catalogs CDR3 proteins one per entry, DNA excluded. The sample has 75,000 to 100,000 distinct CDR3 sequences. These data are taken from a study of CXCR3-negative and CXCR3-positive naive CD8 T cells. For the study at large: Each library held about 1.5 +/- 0.3 million TRB reads, about 140 million in total. Whole-study results and caveats: High diversity, comparable across both naive subsets, contrasted with much lower diversity in memory CD8+ cells. Naive CXCR3-positive cells had TRB CDR3s more hydrophobic than those of CXCR3-negative naive cells.

The V and J genes are TRBV7-2 and TRBJ2-1; TCRdb's D call of TRBD1 is untestable without DNA. The sequenced material came from naive CXCR3+ CD8+ T cells from blood. The subset: CD45RO-CCR7+CD27+CD95- naive CD8+ T cells expressing CXCR3 (TNR3+). The TCR sequence derives from a human donor in good health. Some clones in this sample may be carry-over from other donors' samples. CDR3 loop: CASTLPGTGESNEQFF.